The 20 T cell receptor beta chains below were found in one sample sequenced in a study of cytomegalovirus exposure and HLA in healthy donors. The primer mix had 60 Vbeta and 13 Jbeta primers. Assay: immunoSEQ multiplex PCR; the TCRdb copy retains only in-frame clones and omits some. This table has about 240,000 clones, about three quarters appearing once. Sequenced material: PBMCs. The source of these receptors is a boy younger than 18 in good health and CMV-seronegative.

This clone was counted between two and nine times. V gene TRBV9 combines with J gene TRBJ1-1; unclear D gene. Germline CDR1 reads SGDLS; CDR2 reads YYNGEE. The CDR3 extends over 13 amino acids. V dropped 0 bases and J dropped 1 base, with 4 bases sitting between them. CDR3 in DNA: TGTGCCAGCAGCGTAGGAGAGAACACTGAAGCTTTCTTT. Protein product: CASSVGENTEAFF.

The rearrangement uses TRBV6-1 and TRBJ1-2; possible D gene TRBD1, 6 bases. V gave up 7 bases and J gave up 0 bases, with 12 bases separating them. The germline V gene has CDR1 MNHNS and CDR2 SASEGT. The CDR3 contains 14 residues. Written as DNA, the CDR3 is TGTGCCAGCACAGGGGCGGGTGCTAACTATGGCTACACCTTC. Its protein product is CASTGAGANYGYTF.

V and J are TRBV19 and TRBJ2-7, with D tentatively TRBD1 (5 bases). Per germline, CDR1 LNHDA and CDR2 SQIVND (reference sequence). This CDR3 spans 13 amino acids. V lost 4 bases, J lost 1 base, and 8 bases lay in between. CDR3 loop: CASSTDISYEQYF. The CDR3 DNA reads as TGTGCCAGTAGTACGGACATTTCCTACGAGCAGTACTTC.

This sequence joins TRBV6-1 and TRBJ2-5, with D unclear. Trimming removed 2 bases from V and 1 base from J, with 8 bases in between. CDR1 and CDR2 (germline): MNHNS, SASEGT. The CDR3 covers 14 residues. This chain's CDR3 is CASSEQQTQETQYF. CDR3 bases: TGTGCCAGCAGTGAACAACAGACCCAAGAGACCCAGTACTTC.

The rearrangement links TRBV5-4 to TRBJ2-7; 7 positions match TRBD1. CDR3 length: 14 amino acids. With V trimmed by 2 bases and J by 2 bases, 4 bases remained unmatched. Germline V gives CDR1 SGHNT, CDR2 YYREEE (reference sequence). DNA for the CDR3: TGTGCCAGCAGCTTTCCAGGGGGTACCTACGAGCAGTACTTC. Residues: CASSFPGGTYEQYF.

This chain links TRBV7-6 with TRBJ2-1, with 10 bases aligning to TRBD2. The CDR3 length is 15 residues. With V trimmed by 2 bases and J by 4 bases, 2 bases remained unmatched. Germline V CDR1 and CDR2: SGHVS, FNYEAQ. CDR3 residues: CASSLRTSGYNEQFF. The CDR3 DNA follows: TGTGCCAGCAGCTTACGGACTAGCGGTTACAATGAGCAGTTCTTC.

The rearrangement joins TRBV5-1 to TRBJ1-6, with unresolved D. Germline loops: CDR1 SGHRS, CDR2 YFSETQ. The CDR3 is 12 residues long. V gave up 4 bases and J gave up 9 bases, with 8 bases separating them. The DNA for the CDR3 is TGCGCCAGCAGCCTCGGGATTTCACCCCTCCACTTT. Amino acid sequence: CASSLGISPLHF.

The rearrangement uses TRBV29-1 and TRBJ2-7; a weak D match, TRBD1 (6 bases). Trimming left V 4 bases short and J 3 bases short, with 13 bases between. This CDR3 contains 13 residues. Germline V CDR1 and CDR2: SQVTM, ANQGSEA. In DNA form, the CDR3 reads TGCAGCGTTGGGGGGCAGGGTCTCTACGAGCAGTACTTC. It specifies CSVGGQGLYEQYF.

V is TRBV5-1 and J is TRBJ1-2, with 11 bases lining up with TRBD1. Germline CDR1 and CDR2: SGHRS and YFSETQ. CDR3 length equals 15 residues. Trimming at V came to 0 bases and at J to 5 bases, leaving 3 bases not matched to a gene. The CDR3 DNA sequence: TGCGCCAGCAGCTTGGATGGACAGGGGGCATATGGCTACACCTTC. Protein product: CASSLDGQGAYGYTF.

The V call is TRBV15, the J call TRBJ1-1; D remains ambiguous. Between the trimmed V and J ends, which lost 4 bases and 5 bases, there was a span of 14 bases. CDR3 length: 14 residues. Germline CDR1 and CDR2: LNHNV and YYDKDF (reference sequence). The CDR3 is CATSKYSGRTEAFF. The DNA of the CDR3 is TGTGCCACCAGCAAATATTCCGGGAGGACTGAAGCTTTCTTT.

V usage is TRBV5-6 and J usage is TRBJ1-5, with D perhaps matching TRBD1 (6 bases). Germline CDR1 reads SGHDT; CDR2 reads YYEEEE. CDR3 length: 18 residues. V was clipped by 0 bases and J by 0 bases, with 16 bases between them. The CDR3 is CASSLGTRGTYSNQPQHF. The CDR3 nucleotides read TGTGCCAGCAGCTTGGGGACCAGGGGCACTTATAGCAATCAGCCCCAGCATTTT.

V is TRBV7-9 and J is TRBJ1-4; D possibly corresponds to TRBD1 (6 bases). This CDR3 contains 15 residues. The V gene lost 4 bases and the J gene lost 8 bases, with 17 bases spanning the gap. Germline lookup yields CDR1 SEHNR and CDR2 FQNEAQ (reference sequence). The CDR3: CASSYRQGRREKLFF. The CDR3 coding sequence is TGTGCCAGCAGCTACCGCCAGGGGCGGCGGGAAAAACTGTTTTTT.

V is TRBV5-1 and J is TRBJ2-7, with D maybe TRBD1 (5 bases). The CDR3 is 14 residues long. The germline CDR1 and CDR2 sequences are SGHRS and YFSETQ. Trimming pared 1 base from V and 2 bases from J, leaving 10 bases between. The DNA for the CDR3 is TGCGCCAGCAGCTTGAGTACAGGAACCTACGAGCAGTACTTC. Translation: CASSLSTGTYEQYF.

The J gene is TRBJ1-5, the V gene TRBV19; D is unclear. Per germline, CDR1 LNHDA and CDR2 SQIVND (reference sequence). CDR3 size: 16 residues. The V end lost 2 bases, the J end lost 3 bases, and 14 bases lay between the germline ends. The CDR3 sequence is CASSITPTRDNQPQHF. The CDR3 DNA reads TGTGCCAGTAGTATAACCCCGACTAGAGACAATCAGCCCCAGCATTTT. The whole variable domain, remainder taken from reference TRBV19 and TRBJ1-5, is DGGITQSPKYLFRKEGQNVTLSCEQNLNHDAMYWYRQDPGQGLRLIYYSQIVNDFQKGDIAEGYSVSREKKESFPLTVTSAQKNPTAFYLCASSITPTRDNQPQHFGDGTRLSIL.

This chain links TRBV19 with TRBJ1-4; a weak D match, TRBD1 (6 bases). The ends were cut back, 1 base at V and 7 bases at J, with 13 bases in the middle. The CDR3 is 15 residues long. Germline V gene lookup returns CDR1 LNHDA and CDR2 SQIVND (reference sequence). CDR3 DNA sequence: TGTGCCAGTAGTATAGGACAGGCCTGGGGTGAAAAACTGTTTTTT. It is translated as CASSIGQAWGEKLFF.

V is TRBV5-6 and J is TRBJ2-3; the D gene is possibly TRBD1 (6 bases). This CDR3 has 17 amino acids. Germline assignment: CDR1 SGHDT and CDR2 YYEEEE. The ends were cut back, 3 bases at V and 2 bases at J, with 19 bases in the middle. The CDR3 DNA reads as TGTGCCAGCAGCTCAGTTGCGGCCAGGGGATTCACAGATACGCAGTATTTT. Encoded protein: CASSSVAARGFTDTQYF.

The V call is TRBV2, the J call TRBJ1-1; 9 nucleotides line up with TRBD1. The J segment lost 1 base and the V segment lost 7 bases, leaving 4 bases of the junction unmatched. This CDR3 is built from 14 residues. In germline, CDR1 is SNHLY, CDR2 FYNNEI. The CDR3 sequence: CASKPGQGNTEAFF. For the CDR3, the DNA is TGTGCCAGCAAGCCGGGACAGGGGAACACTGAAGCTTTCTTT.

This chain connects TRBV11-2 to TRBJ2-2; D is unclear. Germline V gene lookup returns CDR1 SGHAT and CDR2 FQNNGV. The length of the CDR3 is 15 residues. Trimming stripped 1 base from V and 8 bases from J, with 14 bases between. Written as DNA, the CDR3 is TGTGCCAGCAGCTTAGTTGCGGCCAAGTTTGGGGAGCTGTTTTTT. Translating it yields CASSLVAAKFGELFF.

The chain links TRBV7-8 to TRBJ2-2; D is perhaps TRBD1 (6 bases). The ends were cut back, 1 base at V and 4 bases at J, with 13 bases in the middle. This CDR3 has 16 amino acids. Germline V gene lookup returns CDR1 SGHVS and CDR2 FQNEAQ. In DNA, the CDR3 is TGTGCCAGCAGCTTAGTTGAGGGGGTGGGCACCGGGGAGCTGTTTTTT. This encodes CASSLVEGVGTGELFF.

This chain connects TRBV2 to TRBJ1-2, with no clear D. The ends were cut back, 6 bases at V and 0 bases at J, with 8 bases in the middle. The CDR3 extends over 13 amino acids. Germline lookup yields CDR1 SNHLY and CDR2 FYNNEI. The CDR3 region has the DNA TGTGCCAGCAGGACGGAGGCTAACTATGGCTACACCTTC. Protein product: CASRTEANYGYTF.